Reported below is one T cell receptor beta chain. This sample was included in a study of CXCR3-negative and CXCR3-positive naive CD8 T cells. Each TRB cDNA library was prepared by 5' RACE (with UMI labels). Each CDR3 protein gets one entry in TCRdb, which reprocessed the 5' RACE reads and gives no DNA. Found here are some 130,000 distinct CDR3 sequences; the top ten clones hold under 0.5%. Per the germline V gene, CDR1 is MNHEY and CDR2 is SVGAGI. The CDR3 consists of 15 residues. The source material was naive CXCR3- CD8+ T cells from blood. The subset is: CD45RO-CCR7+CD27+CD95- naive CD8+ T cells lacking CXCR3 (TNR3-). The receptor was derived from a human donor in good health. Some clones in this sample may be carry-over from other donors' samples. The V gene is TRBV6-5, the J gene TRBJ1-1. The chain's CDR3 is CASSYSRGLYTEAFF.